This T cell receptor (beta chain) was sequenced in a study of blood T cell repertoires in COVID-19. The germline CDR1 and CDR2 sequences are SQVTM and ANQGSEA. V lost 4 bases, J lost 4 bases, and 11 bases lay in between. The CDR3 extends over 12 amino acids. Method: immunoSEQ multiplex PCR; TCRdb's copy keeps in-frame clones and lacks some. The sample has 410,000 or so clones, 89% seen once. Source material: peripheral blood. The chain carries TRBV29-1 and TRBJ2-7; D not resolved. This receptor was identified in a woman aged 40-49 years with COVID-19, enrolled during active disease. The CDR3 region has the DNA TGCAGCGTTGGTAATAGTTGGTACGAGCAGTACTTC. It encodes CSVGNSWYEQYF.